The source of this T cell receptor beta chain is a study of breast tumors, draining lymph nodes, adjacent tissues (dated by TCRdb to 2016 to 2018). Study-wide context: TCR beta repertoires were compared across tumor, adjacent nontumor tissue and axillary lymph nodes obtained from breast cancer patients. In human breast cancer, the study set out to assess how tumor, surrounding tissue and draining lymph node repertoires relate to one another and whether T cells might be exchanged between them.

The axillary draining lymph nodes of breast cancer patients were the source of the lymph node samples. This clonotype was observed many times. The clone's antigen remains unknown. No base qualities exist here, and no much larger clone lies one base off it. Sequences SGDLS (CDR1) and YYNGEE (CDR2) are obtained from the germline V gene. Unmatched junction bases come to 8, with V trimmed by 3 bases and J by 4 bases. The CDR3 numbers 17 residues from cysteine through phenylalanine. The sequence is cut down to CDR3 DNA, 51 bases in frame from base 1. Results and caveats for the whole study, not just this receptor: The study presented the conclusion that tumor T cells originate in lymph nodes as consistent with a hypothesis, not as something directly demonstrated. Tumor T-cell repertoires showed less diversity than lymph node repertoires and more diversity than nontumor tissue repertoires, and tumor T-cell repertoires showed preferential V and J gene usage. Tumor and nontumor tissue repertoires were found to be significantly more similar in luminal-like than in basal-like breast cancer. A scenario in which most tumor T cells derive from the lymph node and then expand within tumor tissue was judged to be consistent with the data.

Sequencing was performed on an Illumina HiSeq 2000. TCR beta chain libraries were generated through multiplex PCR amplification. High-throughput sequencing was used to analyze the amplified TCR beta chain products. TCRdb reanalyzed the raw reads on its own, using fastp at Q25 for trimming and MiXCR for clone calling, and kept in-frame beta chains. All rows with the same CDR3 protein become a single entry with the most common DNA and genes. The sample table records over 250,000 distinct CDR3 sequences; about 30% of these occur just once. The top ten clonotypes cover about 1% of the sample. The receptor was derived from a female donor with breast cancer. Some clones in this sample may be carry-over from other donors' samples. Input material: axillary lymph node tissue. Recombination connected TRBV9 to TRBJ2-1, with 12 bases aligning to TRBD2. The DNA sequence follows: TGTGCCAGCAGCGCCGCCCCGACTAGCGGGAGATACAATGAGCAGTTCTTC. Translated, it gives CASSAAPTSGRYNEQFF.